These 25 T cell receptor beta chains originate from one sample sequenced in a study of response to subunit inactivated influenza vaccine. TCRdb reprocessed the RT-PCR reads via MiXCR and lists one record per CDR3 protein. The repertoire consists of approximately 570,000 distinct CDR3 sequences, with approximately 7.1% occurring once and the leading ten covering roughly 13%. Material: PBMCs from blood, obtained approximately 25 months after vaccination. These receptors were collected from a man aged 50 to 75 who received an inactivated influenza vaccine.

This clonotype was found many times. V gene TRBV12-3 or TRBV12-4 combines with J gene TRBJ2-3, with a tentative D call TRBD1 (5 bases). The CDR3 extends over 15 amino acids. Trimming removed 6 bases at V and 0 bases at J, with 13 bases between. CDR3 coding DNA: TGTGCCAGCAGCCGCTCAGGGAAAAGCACAGATACGCAGTATTTT. Amino acids: CASSRSGKSTDTQYF.

This clonotype was seen many times. The rearrangement links TRBV11-1 to TRBJ2-3; 8 nucleotides agree with TRBD2. CDR3 length: 15 residues. J was trimmed by 6 bases and V by 2 bases; bases with no gene match: 7. Germline loops: CDR1 SGHAT, CDR2 FQDESV (reference sequence). CDR3 nucleotides: TGTGCCAGCAGCTTATTAGCGGGGCCCTGGGATACGCAGTATTTT. Encoded protein: CASSLLAGPWDTQYF.

This chain uses TRBV5-1 with TRBJ2-3; D gene uncertain. The CDR3 covers 14 residues. Trimming left V 0 bases short and J 7 bases short, with 12 bases between. The germline V gene encodes CDR1 SGHRS and CDR2 YFSETQ. As DNA, the CDR3 is TGCGCCAGCAGCTTGGCTGGAGAGAGACATACGCAGTATTTT. Its translation is CASSLAGERHTQYF. The full variable domain, its missing parts supplied by reference TRBV5-1 and TRBJ2-3, is KAGVTQTPRYLIKTRGQQVTLSCSPISGHRSVSWYQQTPGQGLQFLFEYFSETQRNKGNFPGRFSGRQFSNSRSEMNVSTLELGDSALYLCASSLAGERHTQYFGPGTRLTVL.

This clonotype was detected many times. Here the CDR3 reads CASSLGAADTQYF. The CDR3 DNA reads TGTGCCAGCAGTTTAGGGGCGGCAGATACGCAGTATTTT. This chain connects TRBV12-3 or TRBV12-4 to TRBJ2-3; D gene uncertain. Trimming removed 1 base from V and 4 bases from J, with 6 bases in between. The CDR3 extends over 13 amino acids.

The chain recombines TRBV18 with TRBJ1-2, with unresolved D. Germline loops: CDR1 KGHSH, CDR2 LQKENI. The CDR3 contains 14 residues. Trimming took 2 bases from V and 7 from J, leaving 14 bases between them. CDR3 DNA sequence: TGTGCCAGCTCACCAAACGGGGTTGGCGTTGGCTACACCTTC. Protein product: CASSPNGVGVGYTF.

In its sample, this clonotype was seen a few times. This sequence joins TRBV5-1 and TRBJ2-5, with 13 bases matching TRBD2. The CDR3 extends over 16 amino acids. V was pared by 4 bases and J by 5 bases, with 8 bases of the junction left unmatched. Germline loops: CDR1 SGHRS, CDR2 YFSETQ. This chain's CDR3 is CASSPGTSGTWETQYF. The CDR3, as DNA: TGCGCCAGCAGCCCCGGGACTAGCGGGACTTGGGAGACCCAGTACTTC.

The chain recombines TRBV6-1 with TRBJ1-2, with D tentatively TRBD1 (6 bases). V shed 8 bases and J shed 2 bases, with 12 bases lying between them. This CDR3 spans 13 amino acids. Germline V gene lookup returns CDR1 MNHNS and CDR2 SASEGT. The CDR3: CASGIGGNYGYTF. Written as DNA, the CDR3 is TGTGCCAGCGGTATAGGGGGGAACTATGGCTACACCTTC.

This clonotype came up a few times. The V call is TRBV7-8, the J call TRBJ1-5; maybe TRBD1 (5 bases). Trimming cost V 5 bases and J 4 bases, with 12 bases left between them. The CDR3 loop spans 14 amino acids. Germline assignment: CDR1 SGHVS and CDR2 FQNEAQ. The CDR3 bases are TGTGCCAGCAGCGGCCCGGGGGGGAATCAGCCCCAGCATTTT. This codes for CASSGPGGNQPQHF.

This clonotype was observed a few times. The genes are TRBV6-2 or TRBV6-3 and TRBJ2-7; TRBD1 aligns across 8 bases. This CDR3 has 13 amino acids. Germline CDR1 is MNHEY and CDR2 is SVGEGT. J was trimmed by 4 bases and V by 2 bases; bases with no gene match: 1. The CDR3 DNA reads as TGTGCCAGCAGTTACCACAGGGGGTACGAGCAGTACTTC. It translates to CASSYHRGYEQYF.

This chain uses TRBV6-5 with TRBJ1-2; D might be TRBD1 (5 bases). There are 14 residues in the CDR3. Germline values: CDR1 MNHEY, CDR2 SVGAGI. V lost 0 bases, J lost 8 bases, and 13 bases lay in between. CDR3 coding DNA: TGTGCCAGCAGTTACTCGACGGGAGGGGCGGGCTACACCTTC. It codes for CASSYSTGGAGYTF.

This clonotype showed up many times. The genes are TRBV18 and TRBJ2-7; TRBD1 agrees at 9 bases. This CDR3 has 14 amino acids. The junction had 4 bases not matched to a gene; V was cut back by 2 bases and J by 5 bases. Germline assignment: CDR1 KGHSH and CDR2 LQKENI. CDR3 nucleotides: TGTGCCAGCTCACCAGGGACAGGGATCCACGAGCAGTACTTC. Its protein is CASSPGTGIHEQYF.

This clonotype was found a few times. The chain joins TRBV20-1 to TRBJ2-7; 12 bases align to TRBD2. There are 12 residues in the CDR3. V shed 5 bases, J shed 11 bases, and the junction held 7 bases outside the gene matches. Germline V CDR1 and CDR2: DFQATT, SNEGSKA (reference sequence). CDR3 sequence reads: CSALAGGPREYF. The CDR3 bases are TGCAGTGCTCTAGCGGGAGGGCCGCGCGAGTACTTC.

This clonotype was observed many times. The CDR3 protein is CAIRATGVSTDTQYF. CDR3 coding DNA: TGTGCCATCAGGGCGACAGGGGTTAGCACAGATACGCAGTATTTT. The V gene is TRBV10-3, the J gene TRBJ2-3; TRBD1 matches 8 bases. The germline gives CDR1 ENHRY, CDR2 SYGVKD. This CDR3 has 15 residues. V gave up 6 bases and J gave up 0 bases; unmatched junction bases: 5.

This clonotype appeared a few times. The rearrangement uses TRBV20-1 and TRBJ2-5, with a possible D match to TRBD1 (6 bases). The germline V and J ends were trimmed by 1 base and 5 bases, with 17 bases remaining between them. The V gene's germline CDR1 is DFQATT and CDR2 SNEGSKA (reference sequence). CDR3 length equals 15 residues. The DNA of the CDR3 is TGCAGTGCTAGAGGCGCCAGGGGAAGGGAGGAGACCCAGTACTTC. Protein sequence: CSARGARGREETQYF.

This clonotype was counted between two and nine times. The rearrangement uses TRBV20-1 and TRBJ2-7; D unclear. Germline CDR1 DFQATT, CDR2 SNEGSKA (reference sequence). CDR3 size: 12 residues. The V end lost 0 bases, the J end lost 3 bases, and 6 bases lay between the germline ends. The CDR3 DNA reads as TGCAGTGCTAGAGATGGCGGCTACGAGCAGTACTTC. The encoded protein is CSARDGGYEQYF.

The rearrangement links TRBV5-1 to TRBJ2-3; D remains unclear. Germline lookup yields CDR1 SGHRS and CDR2 YFSETQ. The CDR3 contains 15 residues. Trimming pared 0 bases from V and 2 bases from J, leaving 10 bases between. CDR3 loop: CASSLAVTVTDTQYF. The CDR3 nucleotides are TGCGCCAGCAGCTTGGCGGTAACCGTCACAGATACGCAGTATTTT. The entire variable domain, with the rest obtained from reference TRBV5-1 and TRBJ2-3, is as follows: KAGVTQTPRYLIKTRGQQVTLSCSPISGHRSVSWYQQTPGQGLQFLFEYFSETQRNKGNFPGRFSGRQFSNSRSEMNVSTLELGDSALYLCASSLAVTVTDTQYFGPGTRLTVL.

This clonotype was recorded many times. The chain is built from TRBV12-3 or TRBV12-4 and TRBJ2-1, with no clear D. Trimming removed 6 bases at V and 10 bases at J, with 10 bases between. The CDR3 runs to 11 residues. This CDR3 is CASSRSREQFF. The CDR3 coding sequence is TGTGCCAGCAGCCGCTCTCGGGAGCAGTTCTTC.

This clonotype was recorded many times. The CDR3 region is CASRITLRAEKLFF. CDR3 nucleotides: TGTGCCAGCAGGATAACCCTCAGGGCCGAAAAACTGTTTTTT. The V gene is TRBV2, the J gene TRBJ1-4, with D maybe TRBD1 (5 bases). This CDR3 is 14 amino acids long. In germline, CDR1 is SNHLY, CDR2 FYNNEI. Deletions cut 6 bases from V and 8 bases from J, with 16 bases between.

At least ten counts were recorded for this clonotype. The rearrangement uses TRBV6-1 and TRBJ2-7; D not resolved. CDR1 and CDR2 from the germline V gene are MNHNS and SASEGT. The CDR3 has 14 residues. V was cut by 3 bases and J by 2 bases, with 11 bases left in between. CDR3 DNA: TGTGCCAGCAGTGACAGAACAGAGGCCTACGAGCAGTACTTC. Translated: CASSDRTEAYEQYF.

This clonotype was seen only a few times. The CDR3 bases are TGTGCCAGCAGTGGGACTAGCGGGAGAAACGGGGAGCTGTTTTTT. Residues: CASSGTSGRNGELFF. This chain uses TRBV28 with TRBJ2-2, with 14 bases that match TRBD2. This CDR3 is built from 15 residues. The ends lost 5 bases at V and 7 bases at J; junction bases unmatched: 3. The V gene's germline CDR1 is MDHEN and CDR2 SYDVKM.

This clonotype was recorded a few times. V is TRBV12-3 or TRBV12-4 and J is TRBJ2-4, with 11 bases fitting TRBD2. V lost 3 bases, J lost 14 bases, and 9 bases stayed unmatched. The length of the CDR3 is 14 residues. CDR3 in DNA: TGTGCCAGCAGTTTCGTGGGGACTAGCGGACTAAAGTACTTC. It encodes CASSFVGTSGLKYF.

The J gene is TRBJ2-2, the V gene TRBV5-5, with unresolved D. Trimming took off 0 bases at V and 6 bases at J, with 9 bases between the two ends. This CDR3 is built from 14 residues. The germline CDR1 and CDR2 sequences are SGHKS and YYEKEE (reference sequence). The CDR3 protein is CASSLATGSGELFF. The DNA of the CDR3 is TGTGCCAGCAGCTTGGCCACGGGCTCCGGGGAGCTGTTTTTT.

The J gene is TRBJ2-3, the V gene TRBV12-3 or TRBV12-4; the match to TRBD2 covers 11 bases. This CDR3 contains 14 residues. After removal of 6 bases from V and 6 bases from J, the junction contained 5 bases not matched to a gene. CDR3: CASSTSGGRDTQYF. The CDR3 coding sequence is TGTGCCAGCAGCACTAGCGGGGGCCGGGATACGCAGTATTTT.

This clonotype was observed a handful of times. Mismatch with germline at one junction end may stem from a read error. The chain uses TRBV6-5 and TRBJ2-1, with a possible D match to TRBD2 (5 bases). Germline loops: CDR1 MNHEY, CDR2 SVGAGI. CDR3 length: 13 residues. CDR3 DNA sequence: TGTGCCAGCAGTTACTCGGGGAAAGGGAGTTGGAGCTTC. Translated: CASSYSGKGSWSF.

This chain connects TRBV2 to TRBJ2-7; 8 bases match TRBD2. With V trimmed by 5 bases and J by 0 bases, 6 bases remained unmatched. The CDR3 covers 15 residues. Germline CDR1 SNHLY, CDR2 FYNNEI. CDR3 coding DNA: TGTGCCAGCAGTTATAGCGGGGTTCCCTCCTACGAGCAGTACTTC. It yields the protein CASSYSGVPSYEQYF.